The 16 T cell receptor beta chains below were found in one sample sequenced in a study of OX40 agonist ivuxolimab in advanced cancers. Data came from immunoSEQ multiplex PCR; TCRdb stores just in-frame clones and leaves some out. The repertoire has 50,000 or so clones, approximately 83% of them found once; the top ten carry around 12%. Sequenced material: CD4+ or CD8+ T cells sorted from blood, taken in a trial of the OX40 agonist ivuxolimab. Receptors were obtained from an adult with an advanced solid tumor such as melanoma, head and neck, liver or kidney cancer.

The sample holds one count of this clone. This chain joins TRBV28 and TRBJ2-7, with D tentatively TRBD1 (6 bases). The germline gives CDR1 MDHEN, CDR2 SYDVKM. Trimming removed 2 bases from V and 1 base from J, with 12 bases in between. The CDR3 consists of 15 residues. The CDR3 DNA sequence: TGTGCCAGCAGTTTAACCAGGGGTAATTCCTACGAGCAGTACTTC. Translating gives CASSLTRGNSYEQYF.

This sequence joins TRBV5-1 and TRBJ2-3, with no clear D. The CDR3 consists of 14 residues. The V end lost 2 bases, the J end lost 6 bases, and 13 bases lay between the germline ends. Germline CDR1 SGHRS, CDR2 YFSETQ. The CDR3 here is CASSFSRGSDTQYF. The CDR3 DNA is TGCGCCAGCAGCTTCTCTCGAGGAAGTGATACGCAGTATTTT.

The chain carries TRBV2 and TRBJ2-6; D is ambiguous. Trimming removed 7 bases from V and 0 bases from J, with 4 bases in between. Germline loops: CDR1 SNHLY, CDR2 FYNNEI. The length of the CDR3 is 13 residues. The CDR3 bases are TGTGCCAGCACGGGCTCTGGGGCCAACGTCCTGACTTTC. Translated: CASTGSGANVLTF.

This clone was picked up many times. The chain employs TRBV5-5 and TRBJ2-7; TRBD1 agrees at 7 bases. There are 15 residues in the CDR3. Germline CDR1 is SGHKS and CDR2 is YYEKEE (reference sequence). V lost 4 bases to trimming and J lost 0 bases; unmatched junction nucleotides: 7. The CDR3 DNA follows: TGTGCCAGCAGCCCAACAGGGGATCGCTCCTACGAGCAGTACGTC. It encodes CASSPTGDRSYEQYV.

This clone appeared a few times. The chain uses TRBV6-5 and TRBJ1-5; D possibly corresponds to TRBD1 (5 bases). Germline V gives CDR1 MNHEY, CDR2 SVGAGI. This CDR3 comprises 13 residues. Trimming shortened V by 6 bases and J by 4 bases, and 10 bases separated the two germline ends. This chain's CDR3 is CASRRDGNQPQHF. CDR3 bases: TGTGCCAGCAGAAGGGACGGAAATCAGCCCCAGCATTTT.

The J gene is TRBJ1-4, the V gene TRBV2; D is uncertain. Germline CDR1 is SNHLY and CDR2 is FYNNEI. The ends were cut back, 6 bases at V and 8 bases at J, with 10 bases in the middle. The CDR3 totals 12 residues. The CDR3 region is CASRVLEEKLFF. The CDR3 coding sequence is TGTGCCAGCAGGGTTCTAGAGGAAAAACTGTTTTTT.

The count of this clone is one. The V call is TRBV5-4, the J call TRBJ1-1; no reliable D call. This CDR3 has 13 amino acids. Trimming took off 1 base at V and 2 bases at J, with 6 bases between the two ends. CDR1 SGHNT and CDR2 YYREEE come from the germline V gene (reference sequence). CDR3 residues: CASSLTTNTEAFF. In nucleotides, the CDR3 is TGTGCCAGCAGCTTGACCACTAACACTGAAGCTTTCTTT. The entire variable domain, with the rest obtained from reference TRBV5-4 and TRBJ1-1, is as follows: ETGVTQSPTHLIKTRGQQVTLRCSSQSGHNTVSWYQQALGQGPQFIFQYYREEENGRGNFPPRFSGLQFPNYSSELNVNALELDDSALYLCASSLTTNTEAFFGQGTRLTVV.

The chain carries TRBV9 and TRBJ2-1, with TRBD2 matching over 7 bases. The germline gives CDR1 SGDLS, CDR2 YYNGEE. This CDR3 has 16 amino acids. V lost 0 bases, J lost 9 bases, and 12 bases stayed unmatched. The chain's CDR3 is CASSVGAAGMAIEQFF. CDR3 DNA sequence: TGTGCCAGCAGCGTAGGTGCAGCGGGGATGGCTATTGAGCAGTTCTTC.

CDR3 bases: TGTGCCAGCAGCGCAGGACTCGGCAGCGGCGAGCAGTACTTC. As protein: CASSAGLGSGEQYF. The chain couples TRBV5-4 to TRBJ2-7; D is perhaps TRBD2 (5 bases). The CDR3 length is 14 residues. V was clipped by 4 bases and J by 6 bases, with 17 bases between them. Germline values: CDR1 SGHNT, CDR2 YYREEE (reference sequence).

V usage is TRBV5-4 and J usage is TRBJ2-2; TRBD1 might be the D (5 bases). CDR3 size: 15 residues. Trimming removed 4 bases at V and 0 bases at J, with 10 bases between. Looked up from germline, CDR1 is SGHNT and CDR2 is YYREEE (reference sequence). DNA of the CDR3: TGTGCCAGCAGCCGCGCCAGGGCGAACACCGGGGAGCTGTTTTTT. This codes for CASSRARANTGELFF.

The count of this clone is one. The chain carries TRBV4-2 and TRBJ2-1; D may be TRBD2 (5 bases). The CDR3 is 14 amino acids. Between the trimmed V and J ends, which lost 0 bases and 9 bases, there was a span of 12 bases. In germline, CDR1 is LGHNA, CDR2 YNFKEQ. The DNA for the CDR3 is TGTGCCAGCAGCCAAGATCCGGCGGGCAGTGAGCAGTTCTTC. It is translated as CASSQDPAGSEQFF.

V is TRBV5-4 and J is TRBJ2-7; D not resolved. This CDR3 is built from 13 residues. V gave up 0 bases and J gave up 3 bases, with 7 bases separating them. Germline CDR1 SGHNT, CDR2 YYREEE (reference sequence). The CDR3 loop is CASSLGQLYEQYF. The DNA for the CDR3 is TGTGCCAGCAGCTTGGGACAACTCTACGAGCAGTACTTC.

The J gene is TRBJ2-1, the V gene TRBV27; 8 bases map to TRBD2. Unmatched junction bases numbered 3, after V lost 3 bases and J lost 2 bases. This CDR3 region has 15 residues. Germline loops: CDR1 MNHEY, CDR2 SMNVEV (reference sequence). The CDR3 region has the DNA TGTGCCAGCAGTTTGGGCGGGAGGACCTACAATGAGCAGTTCTTC. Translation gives CASSLGGRTYNEQFF.

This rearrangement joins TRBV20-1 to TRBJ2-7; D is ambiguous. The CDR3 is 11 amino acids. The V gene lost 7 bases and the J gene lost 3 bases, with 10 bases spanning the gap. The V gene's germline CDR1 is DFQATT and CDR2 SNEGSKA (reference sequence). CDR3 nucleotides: TGCAGTGTAAGCCTTAACTACGAGCAGTACTTC. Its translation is CSVSLNYEQYF.

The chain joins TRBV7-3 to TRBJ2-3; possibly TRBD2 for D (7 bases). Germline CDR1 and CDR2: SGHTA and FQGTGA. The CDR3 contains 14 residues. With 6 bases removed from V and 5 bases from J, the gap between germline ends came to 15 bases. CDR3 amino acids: CASRERGGGDTQYF. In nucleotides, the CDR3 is TGTGCCAGCAGGGAGAGGGGGGGCGGAGATACGCAGTATTTT.

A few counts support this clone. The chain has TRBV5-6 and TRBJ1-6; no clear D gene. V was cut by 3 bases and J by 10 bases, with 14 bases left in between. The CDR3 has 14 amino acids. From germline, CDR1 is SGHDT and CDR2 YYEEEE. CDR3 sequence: CASSSDATGSPLHF. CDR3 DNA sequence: TGTGCCAGCAGCTCGGACGCGACGGGCTCACCCCTCCACTTT.